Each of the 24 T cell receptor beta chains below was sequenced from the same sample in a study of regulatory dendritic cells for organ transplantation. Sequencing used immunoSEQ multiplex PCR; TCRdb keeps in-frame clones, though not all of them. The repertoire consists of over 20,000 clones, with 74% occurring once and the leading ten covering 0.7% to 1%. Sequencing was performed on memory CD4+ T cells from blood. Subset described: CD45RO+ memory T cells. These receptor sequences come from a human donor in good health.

The CDR3 here is CASSIGGGREKLFF. The CDR3 coding sequence is TGTGCCAGTAGTATAGGAGGGGGACGGGAAAAACTGTTTTTT. The chain couples TRBV19 to TRBJ1-4; D possibly corresponds to TRBD1 (6 bases). With 1 base removed from V and 8 bases from J, the gap between germline ends came to 11 bases. This CDR3 region has 14 residues. Germline CDR1 reads LNHDA; CDR2 reads SQIVND (reference sequence).

The CDR3 bases are TGTGCCAGCAGCTTAGGGCTAGCAGGCGGGGAGCTGTTTTTT. It is translated as CASSLGLAGGELFF. The V gene is TRBV11-1, the J gene TRBJ2-2, with a possible D match to TRBD2 (5 bases). V was pared by 1 base and J by 7 bases, with 10 bases between. The germline V gene encodes CDR1 SGHAT and CDR2 FQDESV (reference sequence). The CDR3 has 14 residues. Full variable domain (remainder filled in from reference TRBV11-1 and TRBJ2-2): EAEVAQSPRYKITEKSQAVAFWCDPISGHATLYWYRQILGQGPELLVQFQDESVVDDSQLPKDRFSAERLKGVDSTLKIQPAELGDSAMYLCASSLGLAGGELFFGEGSRLTVL.

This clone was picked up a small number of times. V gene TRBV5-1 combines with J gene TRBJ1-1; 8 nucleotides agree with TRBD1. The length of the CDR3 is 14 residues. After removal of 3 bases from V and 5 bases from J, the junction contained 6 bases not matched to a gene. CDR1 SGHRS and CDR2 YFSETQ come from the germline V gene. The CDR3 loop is CASSYGQGETEAFF. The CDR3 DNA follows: TGCGCCAGCAGCTACGGACAGGGAGAGACTGAAGCTTTCTTT.

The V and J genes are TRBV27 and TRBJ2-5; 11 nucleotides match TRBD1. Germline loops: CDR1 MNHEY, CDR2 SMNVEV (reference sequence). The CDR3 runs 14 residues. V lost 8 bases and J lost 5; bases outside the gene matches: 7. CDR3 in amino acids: CASGRTGGAETQYF. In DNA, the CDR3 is TGTGCCAGCGGTAGGACAGGGGGCGCGGAGACCCAGTACTTC.

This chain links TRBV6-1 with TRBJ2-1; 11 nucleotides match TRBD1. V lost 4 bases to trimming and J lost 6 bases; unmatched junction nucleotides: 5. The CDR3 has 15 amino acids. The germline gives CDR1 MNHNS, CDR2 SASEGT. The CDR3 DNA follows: TGTGCCAGCAGTGGGACAGGGGGCTGGGGCAATGAGCAGTTCTTC. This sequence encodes CASSGTGGWGNEQFF.

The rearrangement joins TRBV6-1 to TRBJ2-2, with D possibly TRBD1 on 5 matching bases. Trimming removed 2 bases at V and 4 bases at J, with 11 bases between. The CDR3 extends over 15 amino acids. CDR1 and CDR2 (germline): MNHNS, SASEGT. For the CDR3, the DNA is TGTGCCAGCAGTGAACCAGGGATGAGCACCGGGGAGCTGTTTTTT. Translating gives CASSEPGMSTGELFF.

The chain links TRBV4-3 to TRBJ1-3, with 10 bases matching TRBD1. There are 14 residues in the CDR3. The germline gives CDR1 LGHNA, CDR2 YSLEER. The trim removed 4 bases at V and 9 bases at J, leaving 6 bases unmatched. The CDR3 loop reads CASSRQGANPTIYF. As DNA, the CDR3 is TGCGCCAGCAGCCGACAGGGGGCGAATCCCACCATATATTTT.

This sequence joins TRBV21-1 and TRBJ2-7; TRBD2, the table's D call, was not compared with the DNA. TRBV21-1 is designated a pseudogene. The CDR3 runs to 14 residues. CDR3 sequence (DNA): TGTGCCAGCAGCACGATAGCGGGGATATACGAGCAGTACTTC. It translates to CASSTIAGIYEQYF.

DNA for the CDR3: TGTGCCAGCAGGGGGCGGGTGGGGGCGACAGATACGCAGTATTTT. It codes for CASRGRVGATDTQYF. This sequence joins TRBV6-5 and TRBJ2-3, with a tentative D call TRBD1 (6 bases). The CDR3 is 15 amino acids. Germline V gene lookup returns CDR1 MNHEY and CDR2 SVGAGI. Trimming left V 6 bases short and J 3 bases short, with 16 bases between.

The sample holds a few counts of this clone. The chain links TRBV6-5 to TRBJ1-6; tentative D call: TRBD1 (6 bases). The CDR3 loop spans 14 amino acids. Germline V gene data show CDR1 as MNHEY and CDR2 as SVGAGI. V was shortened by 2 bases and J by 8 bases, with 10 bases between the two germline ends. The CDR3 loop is CASSYAGAYSPLHF. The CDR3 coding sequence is TGTGCCAGCAGTTACGCGGGGGCTTATTCACCCCTCCACTTT.

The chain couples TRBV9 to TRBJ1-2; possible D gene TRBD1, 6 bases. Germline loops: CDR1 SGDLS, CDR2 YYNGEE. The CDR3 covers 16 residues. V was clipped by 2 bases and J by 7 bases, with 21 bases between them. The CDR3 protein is CASSVSTTGTSGGYTF. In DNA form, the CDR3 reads TGTGCCAGCAGCGTTTCAACCACAGGGACCTCAGGTGGCTACACCTTC.

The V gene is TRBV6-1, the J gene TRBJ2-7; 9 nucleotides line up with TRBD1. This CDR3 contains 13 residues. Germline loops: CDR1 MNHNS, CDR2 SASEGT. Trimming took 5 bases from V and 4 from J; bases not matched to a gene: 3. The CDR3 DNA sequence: TGTGCCAGCAGTACAGGGGGCGGATACGAGCAGTACTTC. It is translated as CASSTGGGYEQYF.

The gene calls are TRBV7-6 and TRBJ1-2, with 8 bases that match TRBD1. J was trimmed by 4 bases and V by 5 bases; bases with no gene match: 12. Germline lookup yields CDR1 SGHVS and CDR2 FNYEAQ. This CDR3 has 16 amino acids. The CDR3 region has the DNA TGTGCCAGCAGCCCTTCATTAGGACAGGGATTCTATGGCTACACCTTC. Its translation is CASSPSLGQGFYGYTF.

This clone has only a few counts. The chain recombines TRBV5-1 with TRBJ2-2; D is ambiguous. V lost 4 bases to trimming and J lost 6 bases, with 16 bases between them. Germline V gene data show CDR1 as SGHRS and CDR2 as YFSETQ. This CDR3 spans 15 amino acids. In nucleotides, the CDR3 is TGCGCCAGCAGCGCAGGCAGTGGGCAGGCCGGGGAGCTGTTTTTT. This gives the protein CASSAGSGQAGELFF.

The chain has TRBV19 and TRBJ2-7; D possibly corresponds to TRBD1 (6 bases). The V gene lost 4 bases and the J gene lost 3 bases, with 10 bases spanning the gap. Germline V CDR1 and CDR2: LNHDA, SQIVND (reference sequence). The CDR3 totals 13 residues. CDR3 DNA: TGTGCCAGTAGTAGGGTAGGGGGCTACGAGCAGTACTTC. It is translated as CASSRVGGYEQYF. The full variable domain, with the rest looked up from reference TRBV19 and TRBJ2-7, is DGGITQSPKYLFRKEGQNVTLSCEQNLNHDAMYWYRQDPGQGLRLIYYSQIVNDFQKGDIAEGYSVSREKKESFPLTVTSAQKNPTAFYLCASSRVGGYEQYFGPGTRLTVT.

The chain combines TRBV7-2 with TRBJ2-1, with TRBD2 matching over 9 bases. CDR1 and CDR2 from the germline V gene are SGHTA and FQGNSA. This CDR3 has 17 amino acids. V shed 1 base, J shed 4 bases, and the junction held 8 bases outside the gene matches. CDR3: CASSLEVGGGAYNEQFF. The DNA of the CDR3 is TGTGCCAGCAGCTTAGAAGTTGGCGGGGGGGCTTACAATGAGCAGTTCTTC.

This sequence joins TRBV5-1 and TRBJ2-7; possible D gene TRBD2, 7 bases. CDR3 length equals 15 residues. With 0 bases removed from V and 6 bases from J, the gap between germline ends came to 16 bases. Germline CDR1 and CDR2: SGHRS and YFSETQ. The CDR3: CASSLAEGGAREQYF. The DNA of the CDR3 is TGCGCCAGCAGCTTGGCCGAGGGGGGGGCTCGCGAGCAGTACTTC.

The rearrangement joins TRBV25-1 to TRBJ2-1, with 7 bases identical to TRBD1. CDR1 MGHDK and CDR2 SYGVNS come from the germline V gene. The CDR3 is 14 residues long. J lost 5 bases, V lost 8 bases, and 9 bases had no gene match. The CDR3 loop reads CASLGQSSDNEQFF. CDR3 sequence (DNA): TGTGCCAGCTTGGGACAGTCCAGCGACAATGAGCAGTTCTTC.

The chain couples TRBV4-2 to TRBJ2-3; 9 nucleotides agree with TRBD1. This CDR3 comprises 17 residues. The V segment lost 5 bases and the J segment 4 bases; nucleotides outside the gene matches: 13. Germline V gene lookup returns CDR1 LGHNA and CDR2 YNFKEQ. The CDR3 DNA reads TGTGCCAGCAGCATATCCATGGGAACAGGGGGCTCAGATACGCAGTATTTT. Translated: CASSISMGTGGSDTQYF.

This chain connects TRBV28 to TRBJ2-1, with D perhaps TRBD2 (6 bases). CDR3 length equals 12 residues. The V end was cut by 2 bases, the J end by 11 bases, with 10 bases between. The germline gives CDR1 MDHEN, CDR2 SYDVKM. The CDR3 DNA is TGTGCCAGCAGTTTACTGGGGGGACAGCAGTTCTTC. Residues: CASSLLGGQQFF.

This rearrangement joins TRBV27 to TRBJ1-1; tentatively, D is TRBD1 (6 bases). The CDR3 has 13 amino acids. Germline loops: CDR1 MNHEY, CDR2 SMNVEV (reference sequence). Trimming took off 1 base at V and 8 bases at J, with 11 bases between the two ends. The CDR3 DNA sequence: TGTGCCAGCAGTTTATGGTGGGGGGGCGAAGCTTTCTTT. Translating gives CASSLWWGGEAFF.

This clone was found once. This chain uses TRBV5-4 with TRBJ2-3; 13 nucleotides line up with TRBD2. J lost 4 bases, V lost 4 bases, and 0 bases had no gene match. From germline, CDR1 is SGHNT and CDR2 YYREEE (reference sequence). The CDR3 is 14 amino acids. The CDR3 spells CASSGTSGADTQYF. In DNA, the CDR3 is TGTGCCAGCAGCGGGACTAGCGGGGCAGATACGCAGTATTTT.

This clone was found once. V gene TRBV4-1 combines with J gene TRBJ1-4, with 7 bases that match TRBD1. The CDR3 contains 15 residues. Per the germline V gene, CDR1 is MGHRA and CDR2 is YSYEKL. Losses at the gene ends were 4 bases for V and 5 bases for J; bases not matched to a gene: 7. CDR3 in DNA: TGCGCCAGCAGCCGTAACCGGGACAGCAATGAAAAACTGTTTTTT. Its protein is CASSRNRDSNEKLFF.

This CDR3 is CASSERGVTDTQYF. The CDR3, as DNA: TGTGCCAGCAGTGAACGGGGTGTCACAGATACGCAGTATTTT. The genes are TRBV2 and TRBJ2-3, with D maybe TRBD2 (5 bases). CDR1 and CDR2 (germline): SNHLY, FYNNEI. V lost 2 bases and J lost 2, with 8 bases in between. This CDR3 spans 14 amino acids.